This T cell receptor beta chain was retrieved from a study of T-cell reconstitution after alpha-beta-depleted transplantation in children. Unique molecular identifiers were used to barcode this TCRbeta library. TCRdb fed the PCR reads into MiXCR, producing one record per CDR3 protein. The data contain approximately 430,000 distinct CDR3 sequences, 15% to 20% of them singletons. The CDR3 has 15 amino acids. Germline CDR1 reads SGHDT; CDR2 reads YYEEEE. Trimming left V 2 bases short and J 6 bases short, with 14 bases between. Points from the study as a whole: Once a year had passed after transplant, T-cell counts and diversity came mostly from newly produced T cells. Roughly two months post-transplant, alpha-beta T cells reportedly originated from several hundred graft clones that had expanded.

This clonotype was seen more than once but under ten times. As yet, its antigen is unknown. The sequence derives from a boy under three years old who had a stem cell transplant for Wiskott-Aldrich syndrome, so the T cells may come from the graft donor. The material was PBMCs, mostly from graft donor cells, obtained 360 days after TCRalphabeta/CD19-depleted stem cell transplant. V and J are TRBV5-6 and TRBJ2-2; D ambiguous. The CDR3 loop is CASSFNLGWSGELFF. CDR3 coding DNA: TGTGCCAGCAGCTTTAACCTAGGTTGGTCCGGGGAGCTGTTTTTT.